Listed below are T cell receptor beta chains from one sample, sequenced in a study of vaccination effects on CD4 cells after COVID-19. The assay was immunoSEQ multiplex PCR, and TCRdb's table has in-frame clones only and misses some. The sample has over 30,000 clones, under 75% seen once. These receptors are not linked to any known antigen. Sequencing used CD4+ T cells from PBMCs cultured with SARS-CoV-2 spike peptides, obtained before COVID-19 vaccination. The source is a human donor who received a COVID-19 vaccine. Each CDR3 is given with its conserved first and last residue. Fields, in order: D gene, clone size, V gene, J gene, CDR3 protein, CDR3 DNA. A D gene is named only where the DNA matches it firmly. Rows may omit the clone size; those that give it use once, few, many or a size class.

TRBD2	.	TRBV5-1	TRBJ2-5	CASSLALAGGPQETQYF	TGCGCCAGCAGCTTGGCCCTAGCGGGGGGCCCGCAAGAGACCCAGTACTTC
.	.	TRBV10-3	TRBJ2-3	CAISEPTQGGDTQYF	TGTGCCATCAGTGAGCCCACCCAGGGAGGAGATACGCAGTATTTT
.	.	TRBV6-5	TRBJ2-7	CASSSWGPPYEQYF	TGTGCCAGCAGTTCGTGGGGACCTCCCTACGAGCAGTACTTC
TRBD2	.	TRBV2	TRBJ2-7	CASMYGNEGLPESSYEQYF	TGTGCCAGCATGTACGGGAATGAGGGACTACCGGAAAGTTCCTACGAGCAGTACTTC
.	.	TRBV18	TRBJ2-7	CASSPADAYEQYF	TGTGCCAGCTCACCCGCAGATGCCTACGAGCAGTACTTC
.	.	TRBV30	TRBJ1-2	CAWSMGNYGYTF	TGTGCCTGGAGTATGGGGAACTATGGCTACACCTTC
.	.	TRBV5-1	TRBJ2-3	CASSLGISDTSTDTQYF	TGCGCCAGCAGCTTAGGTATTTCGGACACCTCCACAGATACGCAGTATTTT
.	.	TRBV9	TRBJ1-1	CASSGEVEAFF	TGTGCCAGCAGCGGAGAAGTGGAAGCTTTCTTT
.	.	TRBV6-5	TRBJ1-5	CASSPGQGRQPQHF	TGTGCCAGCAGTCCGGGGCAGGGACGTCAGCCCCAGCATTTT
TRBD1	.	TRBV24-1	TRBJ2-7	CATSDRDRGSYEQYF	TGTGCCACCAGTGATCGGGACAGGGGTTCCTACGAGCAGTACTTC
TRBD1	few	TRBV10-3	TRBJ1-4	CAISPDRVEKLFF	TGTGCCATCAGCCCGGACAGGGTTGAAAAACTGTTTTTT
TRBD1	.	TRBV6-6	TRBJ2-7	CASRSPTQGDEQYF	TGTGCCAGCAGATCACCAACACAGGGGGACGAGCAGTACTTC
.	.	TRBV7-3	TRBJ2-1	CASSPPDRPYNEQFF	TGTGCCAGCAGCCCACCGGATCGCCCCTACAATGAGCAGTTCTTC
.	.	TRBV5-1	TRBJ1-1	CASSLESTEAFF	TGCGCCAGCAGCTTGGAAAGCACTGAAGCTTTCTTT
.	.	TRBV2	TRBJ2-5	CASTGDGGSMETQYF	TGTGCCAGCACCGGGGATGGGGGGTCTATGGAGACCCAGTACTTC
.	few	TRBV2	TRBJ1-5	CASRSSNQPQHF	TGTGCCAGCAGAAGTAGCAATCAGCCCCAGCATTTT
TRBD1	few	TRBV19	TRBJ1-5	CASSPRNGQGKINQPQHF	TGTGCCAGTAGTCCCCGAAACGGACAGGGTAAGATCAATCAGCCCCAGCATTTT
.	.	TRBV28	TRBJ1-5	CASSPGWPQHF	TGTGCCAGCAGCCCCGGGTGGCCCCAGCATTTT
TRBD1	.	TRBV6-5	TRBJ1-1	CASRGTGKWGAFF	TGTGCCAGCAGAGGGACAGGGAAGTGGGGAGCTTTCTTT
TRBD1	.	TRBV5-1	TRBJ1-4	CASNFGQGNEKLFF	TGCGCCAGCAACTTCGGACAGGGTAATGAAAAACTGTTTTTT
.	once	TRBV28	TRBJ1-3	CASSFELRAGNTIYF	TGTGCCAGCAGTTTCGAGTTAAGAGCTGGAAACACCATATATTTT
TRBD1	.	TRBV28	TRBJ1-3	CASSSPGGGTGNTIYF	TGTGCCAGCAGTTCACCAGGGGGCGGAACTGGAAACACCATATATTTT
.	.	TRBV14	TRBJ1-1	CASSQVRGRYTEAFF	TGTGCCAGCAGCCAAGTCCGGGGGAGGTACACTGAAGCTTTCTTT
.	.	TRBV29-1	TRBJ2-5	CSVERGNQETQYF	TGCAGCGTTGAAAGGGGGAACCAAGAGACCCAGTACTTC
TRBD2	.	TRBV28	TRBJ2-7	CASRGAGGPYEQYF	TGTGCCAGCAGAGGAGCGGGAGGTCCCTACGAGCAGTACTTC
TRBD1	.	TRBV6-4	TRBJ1-2	CASRPTGAHGYTF	TGTGCCAGCAGGCCGACAGGGGCCCATGGCTACACCTTC
.	.	TRBV5-6	TRBJ1-3	CASSLGQGNTIYF	TGTGCCAGCAGCTTGGGACAGGGAAACACCATATATTTT
TRBD2	.	TRBV7-2	TRBJ2-3	CASSPQRGSTDTQYF	TGTGCCAGCAGCCCACAGCGGGGGAGCACAGATACGCAGTATTTT
.	.	TRBV6-5	TRBJ2-6	CASRPDNSGANVLTF	TGTGCCAGCAGACCAGACAACTCTGGGGCCAACGTCCTGACTTTC
TRBD1	.	TRBV3-1/TRBV3-2	TRBJ1-1	CASSPRTGGPNTEAFF	TGTGCCAGCAGCCCCCGGACAGGGGGCCCGAACACTGAAGCTTTCTTT
TRBD1	.	TRBV2	TRBJ2-4	CASLLLRQGRGGIQYF	TGTGCCAGCCTCCTCTTGAGACAGGGGCGGGGTGGCATTCAGTACTTC
TRBD2	.	TRBV5-1	TRBJ2-5	CASSRTTSGRQETQYF	TGCGCCAGCAGCAGAACGACTAGCGGGCGCCAAGAGACCCAGTACTTC